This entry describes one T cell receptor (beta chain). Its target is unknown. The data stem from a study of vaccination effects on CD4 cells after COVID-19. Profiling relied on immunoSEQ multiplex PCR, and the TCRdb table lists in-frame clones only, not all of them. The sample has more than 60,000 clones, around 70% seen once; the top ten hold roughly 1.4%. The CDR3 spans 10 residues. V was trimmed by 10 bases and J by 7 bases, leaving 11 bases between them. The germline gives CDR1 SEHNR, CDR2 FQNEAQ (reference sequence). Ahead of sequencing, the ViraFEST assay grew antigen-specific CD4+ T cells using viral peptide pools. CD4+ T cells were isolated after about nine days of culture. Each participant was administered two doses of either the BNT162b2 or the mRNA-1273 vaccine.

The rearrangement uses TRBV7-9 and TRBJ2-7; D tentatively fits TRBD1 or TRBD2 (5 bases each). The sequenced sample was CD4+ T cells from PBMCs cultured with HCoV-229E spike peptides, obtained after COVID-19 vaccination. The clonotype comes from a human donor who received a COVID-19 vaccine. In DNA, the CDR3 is TGTGCCACGGGGCTGAGGGAGCAGTACGTC. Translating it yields CATGLREQYV.